This TCR beta chain was sequenced for a study of blood T cell repertoires in COVID-19. The wider study: COVID-19 samples collected from the United States, Italy and Spain covered acute and convalescent phases. T cells, B-cell-depleted T cells, or PBMCs provided the cDNA or gDNA that served as material.

Deletions cut 1 base from V and 5 bases from J, with 29 bases between. Germline V gene lookup returns CDR1 MGHRA and CDR2 YSYEKL. The CDR3 consists of 20 residues. TCRdb's table, derived via immunoSEQ multiplex PCR, lists solely in-frame clones and lacks some. The sample yields about 81,000 clones, approximately 80% seen once. Sequences were obtained from peripheral blood. V gene TRBV4-1 combines with J gene TRBJ1-2, with D possibly matching TRBD1 (6 bases). This TCR was recovered from a human donor in a cohort sampled during active COVID-19. CDR3 coding DNA: TGCGCCAGCAGCCAAGGCGAAATGTGGGGACAATTTTCCTCCGGGTATGGCTACACCTTC. The encoded protein is CASSQGEMWGQFSSGYGYTF.